A selection of T cell receptor beta chains follows, all from one sample in a study of blood T cell repertoires in COVID-19. Libraries were prepared by immunoSEQ multiplex PCR; TCRdb keeps only in-frame clonotypes and omits some of them. Among roughly 87,000 clones listed, approximately 75% were seen once. The sample taken for sequencing was peripheral blood. The origin of the receptors is a woman between 50 and 59 years old with acute or convalescent COVID-19. The CDR3 runs from the conserved cysteine through the conserved F or W. A D gene is named only where the DNA matches it firmly. Clone size appears in some rows only: once, few, many, or a class for an expanded clone.

clone size	V gene	J gene	D gene	CDR3 DNA	CDR3 protein
.	TRBV25-1	TRBJ2-2	TRBD1	TGTGCCAGCAGTGAAGGGGACAGGAACACCGGGGAGCTGTTTTTT	CASSEGDRNTGELFF
.	TRBV28	TRBJ2-7	TRBD1	TGTGCCAGCAGTTTATGGGCAGGGGGTGACTACGAGCAGTACTTC	CASSLWAGGDYEQYF
.	TRBV7-7	TRBJ1-1	.	TGTGCCAGCAGCGCGTTCGACAGGAGCTCGGATAACACTGAAGCTTTCTTT	CASSAFDRSSDNTEAFF
.	TRBV10-1	TRBJ1-4	TRBD1	TGCGCCAGCAGTGAGCCTCCCCAGGGGGCGTTTGAAAAACTGTTTTTT	CASSEPPQGAFEKLFF
once	TRBV9	TRBJ2-3	TRBD1	TGTGCCAGCAGCGTAGCTCCCTTTAGGACAGGCCTGGCAGATACGCAGTATTTT	CASSVAPFRTGLADTQYF
once	TRBV12-3/TRBV12-4	TRBJ1-2	.	TGTGCCAGCAGGCACCGGGTCGACTATGGCTACACCTTC	CASRHRVDYGYTF
.	TRBV24-1	TRBJ1-2	.	TGTGCCACCAGTGATTTTTCACAGGGATATGGCTACACCTTC	CATSDFSQGYGYTF
.	TRBV5-6	TRBJ1-1	.	TGTGCCAGCAGCGGCTGGGGGGGAGGTACTGAAGCTTTCTTT	CASSGWGGGTEAFF
few	TRBV5-6	TRBJ1-2	TRBD1	TGTGCCAGTACAATACAGGGGGCAGGTGGCTACACCTTC	CASTIQGAGGYTF
.	TRBV10-3	TRBJ2-3	TRBD2	TGTGCCATCAGCCCGGAGGGGACTAGCGGGGGAACCGTGACAGATACGCAGTATTTT	CAISPEGTSGGTVTDTQYF
.	TRBV4-1	TRBJ2-7	.	TGCGCCAGCAGCCGAGCAGGGGACGCGGCCTACGAGCAGTACTTC	CASSRAGDAAYEQYF
few	TRBV27	TRBJ1-2	TRBD1	TGTGCCAGCAGGCACCCTCAGACAGGGCGAGGCTACACCTTC	CASRHPQTGRGYTF
many	TRBV6-6	TRBJ1-2	.	TGTGCCAGCACCCGAGGGATGGCTGGCTACACCTTC	CASTRGMAGYTF
.	TRBV19	TRBJ2-6	TRBD1	TGTGCCAGTAGTACTCGACAGGGGTCTGGGGCCAACGTCCTGACTTTC	CASSTRQGSGANVLTF
once	TRBV7-2	TRBJ1-2	.	TGTGCCAGCAGCTTGACAGGATCCCGGGGGGGCGCGGTCTATGGCTACACCTTC	CASSLTGSRGGAVYGYTF
.	TRBV19	TRBJ1-1	TRBD1	TGTGCCAGCGGACAGGGGGCGAATGAAGCTTTCTTT	CASGQGANEAFF
.	TRBV14	TRBJ1-1	.	TGTGCCAGCAGCCAGGGAGGGACTGAAGCTTTCTTT	CASSQGGTEAFF
.	TRBV19	TRBJ2-2	.	TGTGCCAGTTCCAGGACGAACACCGGGGAGCTGTTTTTT	CASSRTNTGELFF
.	TRBV27	TRBJ1-5	TRBD1	TGTGCCAGCAGTTTCACCGGGACAGTCAACGGTCAGCCCCAGCATTTT	CASSFTGTVNGQPQHF
.	TRBV5-1	TRBJ2-7	TRBD1	TGCGCCAGCAGCGAGACAGGGGCCTACGAGCAGTACTTC	CASSETGAYEQYF
.	TRBV7-2	TRBJ2-1	TRBD2	TGTGCCAGCAGTCCTATGGTAGCGGGGGTTTCACACAATGAGCAGTTCTTC	CASSPMVAGVSHNEQFF
.	TRBV4-3	TRBJ1-2	.	TGCGCCAGCAGCCAAGCCTGGGGGCAGGGTGATGGCTACACCTTC	CASSQAWGQGDGYTF
.	TRBV6-5	TRBJ2-7	.	TGTGCCAGCAGTCTAACCTACGAGCAGTACTTC	CASSLTYEQYF
.	TRBV19	TRBJ1-5	.	TGTGCCAGTACTCCCTCTGACAGTGCGTATCAGCCCCAGCATTTT	CASTPSDSAYQPQHF
.	TRBV6-5	TRBJ2-3	.	TGTGCCAGCACCGACAGCTTGAGCACAGATACGCAGTATTTT	CASTDSLSTDTQYF
.	TRBV6-5	TRBJ2-7	TRBD1	TGTGCCAGCAGCCCGGGACAGCATTACGAGCAGTACTTC	CASSPGQHYEQYF
.	TRBV5-1	TRBJ2-1	TRBD1	TGCGCCAGCAGCTTGGCTGGGGCCGGACAGGGGTACAATGAGCAGTTCTTC	CASSLAGAGQGYNEQFF
.	TRBV5-1	TRBJ1-2	.	TGCGCCAGCAGCTTGGGTGCCAGAAACTATGGCTACACCTTC	CASSLGARNYGYTF
.	TRBV18	TRBJ1-1	TRBD1	TGTGCCAGCTCACCCGTCGGACAGGGAATGAACACTGAAGCTTTCTTT	CASSPVGQGMNTEAFF
.	TRBV30	TRBJ1-1	.	TGTGCCTGGAGTCCCGGGATTGATGAAGCTTTCTTT	CAWSPGIDEAFF
few	TRBV2	TRBJ1-1	.	TGTGCCAGCAGTATAACAGGGATGGCTTTCTTT	CASSITGMAFF
.	TRBV4-1	TRBJ2-7	.	TGCGCCAGCAGCCAAGGACAGGCCTACGAGCAGTACTTC	CASSQGQAYEQYF
.	TRBV6-5	TRBJ1-6	.	TGTGCCAGCAGACCCGGGGGGGGAGGGGTACCCCTCCACTTT	CASRPGGGGVPLHF
.	TRBV28	TRBJ2-5	.	TGTGCCAGCAGTTCCGGGAGAACGGGGGAGACCCAGTACTTC	CASSSGRTGETQYF
few	TRBV7-8	TRBJ1-1	.	TGTGCCTCCAGCCGGCAGGCCACTGAAGCTTTCTTT	CASSRQATEAFF
.	TRBV2	TRBJ1-2	.	TGTGCCAGCAGCCCGGGACTCGGCTATGGCTACACCTTC	CASSPGLGYGYTF
.	TRBV2	TRBJ2-3	TRBD2	TGTGCCAGCAGTGGGACTAGCGGGGGGTTTAGCACAGATACGCAGTATTTT	CASSGTSGGFSTDTQYF
.	TRBV5-1	TRBJ2-6	TRBD1	TGCGCCAGCAGCCATGGACAGGGGTCAGGGGCCAACGTCCTGACTTTC	CASSHGQGSGANVLTF
.	TRBV14	TRBJ1-2	.	TGTGCCAGCAGCGCGCAGGGCTATGGCTACACCTTC	CASSAQGYGYTF
.	TRBV28	TRBJ1-3	.	TGTGCCAGCAGTTACGAAGTAAACTTCTCTGGAAACACCATATATTTT	CASSYEVNFSGNTIYF